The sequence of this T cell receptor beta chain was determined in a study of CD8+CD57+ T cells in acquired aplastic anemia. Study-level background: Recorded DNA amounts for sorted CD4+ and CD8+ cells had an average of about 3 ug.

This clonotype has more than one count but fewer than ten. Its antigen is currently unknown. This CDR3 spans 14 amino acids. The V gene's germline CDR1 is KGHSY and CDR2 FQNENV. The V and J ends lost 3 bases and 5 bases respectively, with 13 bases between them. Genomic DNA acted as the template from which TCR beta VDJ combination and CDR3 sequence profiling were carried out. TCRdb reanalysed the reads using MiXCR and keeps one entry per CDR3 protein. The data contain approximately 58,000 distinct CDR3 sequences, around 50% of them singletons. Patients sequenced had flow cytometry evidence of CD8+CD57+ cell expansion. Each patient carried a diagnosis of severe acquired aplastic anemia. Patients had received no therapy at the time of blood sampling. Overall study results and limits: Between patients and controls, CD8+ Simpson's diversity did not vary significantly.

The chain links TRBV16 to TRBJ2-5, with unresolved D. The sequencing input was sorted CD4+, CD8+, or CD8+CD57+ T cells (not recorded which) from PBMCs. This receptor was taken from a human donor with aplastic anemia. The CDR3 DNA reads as TGTGCCAGCAGCCATCCTCCGCCGCGGGAGACCCAGTACTTC. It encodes CASSHPPPRETQYF. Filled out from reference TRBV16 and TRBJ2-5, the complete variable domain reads GEEVAQTPKHLVRGEGQKAKLYCAPIKGHSYVFWYQQVLKNEFKFLISFQNENVFDETGMPKERFSAKCLPNSPCSLEIQATKLEDSAVYFCASSHPPPRETQYFGPGTRLLVL.